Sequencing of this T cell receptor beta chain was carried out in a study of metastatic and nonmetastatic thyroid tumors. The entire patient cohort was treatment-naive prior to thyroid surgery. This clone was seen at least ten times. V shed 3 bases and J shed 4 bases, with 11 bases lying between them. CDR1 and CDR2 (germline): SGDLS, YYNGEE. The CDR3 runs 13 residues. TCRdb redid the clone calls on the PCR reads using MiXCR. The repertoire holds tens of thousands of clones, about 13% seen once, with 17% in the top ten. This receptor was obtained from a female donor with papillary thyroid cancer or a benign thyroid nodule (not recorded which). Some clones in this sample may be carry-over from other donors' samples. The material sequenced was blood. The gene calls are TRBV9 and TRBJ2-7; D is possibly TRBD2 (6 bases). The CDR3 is CASSGGDGYEQYF. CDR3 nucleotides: TGTGCCAGCAGCGGGGGGGACGGATACGAGCAGTACTTC.